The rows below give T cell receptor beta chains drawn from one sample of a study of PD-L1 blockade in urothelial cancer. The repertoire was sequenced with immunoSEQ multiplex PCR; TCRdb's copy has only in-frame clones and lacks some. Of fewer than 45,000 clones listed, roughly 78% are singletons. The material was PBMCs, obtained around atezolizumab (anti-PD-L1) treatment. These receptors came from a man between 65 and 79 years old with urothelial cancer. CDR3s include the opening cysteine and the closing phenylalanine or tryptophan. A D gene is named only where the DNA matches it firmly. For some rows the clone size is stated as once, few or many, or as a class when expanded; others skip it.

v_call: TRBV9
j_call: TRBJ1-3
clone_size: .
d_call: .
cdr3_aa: CASSVNSNTGNTIYF
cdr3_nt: TGTGCCAGCAGCGTAAACAGTAACACTGGAAACACCATATATTTT

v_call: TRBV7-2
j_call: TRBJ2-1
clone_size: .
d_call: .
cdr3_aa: CASSFDRHNEQFF
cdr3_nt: TGTGCCAGCAGCTTTGACAGGCACAATGAGCAGTTCTTC

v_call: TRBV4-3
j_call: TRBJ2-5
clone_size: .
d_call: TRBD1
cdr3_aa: CASSQEAAGGAETQYF
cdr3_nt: TGCGCCAGCAGCCAAGAAGCAGCAGGGGGCGCGGAGACCCAGTACTTC

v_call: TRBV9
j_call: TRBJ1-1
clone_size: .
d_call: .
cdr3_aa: CASSVSKGVNTEAFF
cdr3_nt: TGTGCCAGCAGCGTATCTAAGGGGGTGAACACTGAAGCTTTCTTT

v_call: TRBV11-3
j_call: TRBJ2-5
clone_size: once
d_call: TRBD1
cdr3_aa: CASSAGTGGRETQYF
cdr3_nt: TGTGCCAGCAGCGCCGGGACAGGGGGCCGGGAGACCCAGTACTTC

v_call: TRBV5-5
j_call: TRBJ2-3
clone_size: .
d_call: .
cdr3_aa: CASSLQGGDTQYF
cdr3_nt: TGTGCCAGCAGCTTACAGGGCGGGGATACGCAGTATTTT

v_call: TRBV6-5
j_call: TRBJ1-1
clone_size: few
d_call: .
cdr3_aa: CASSYSQGSMNTEAFF
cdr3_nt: TGTGCCAGCAGTTACTCCCAGGGTTCTATGAACACTGAAGCTTTCTTT

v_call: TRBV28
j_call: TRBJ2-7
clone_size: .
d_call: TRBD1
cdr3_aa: CASRWDSSSYEQYF
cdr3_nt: TGTGCCAGCAGGTGGGACAGTAGCTCCTACGAGCAGTACTTC

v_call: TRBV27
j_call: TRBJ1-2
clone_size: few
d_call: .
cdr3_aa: CASSPTVSYGYTF
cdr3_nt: TGTGCCAGCAGTCCGACAGTTTCCTATGGCTACACCTTC

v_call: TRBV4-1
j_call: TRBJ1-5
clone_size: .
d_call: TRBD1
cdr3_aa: CASSQDGTGAQPQHF
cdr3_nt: TGCGCCAGCAGCCAAGATGGGACAGGGGCTCAGCCCCAGCATTTT

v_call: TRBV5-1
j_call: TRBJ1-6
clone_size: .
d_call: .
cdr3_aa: CASSLEAGNSPLHF
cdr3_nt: TGCGCCAGCAGCTTGGAGGCAGGTAATTCACCCCTCCACTTT

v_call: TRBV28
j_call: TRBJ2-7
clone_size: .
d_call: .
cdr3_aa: CASRTDFYEQYF
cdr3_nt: TGTGCCAGCAGGACGGACTTCTACGAGCAGTACTTC

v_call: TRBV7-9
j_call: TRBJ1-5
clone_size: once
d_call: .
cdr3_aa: CASSSPGSNQPQHF
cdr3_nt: TGTGCCAGCAGCTCCCCAGGTAGCAATCAGCCCCAGCATTTT

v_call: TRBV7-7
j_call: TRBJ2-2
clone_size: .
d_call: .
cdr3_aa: CASSSGSVTGELFF
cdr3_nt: TGTGCCAGCAGCTCCGGGTCTGTCACCGGGGAGCTGTTTTTT

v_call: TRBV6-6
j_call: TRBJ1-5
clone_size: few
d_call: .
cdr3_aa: CASSSRGDNQPQHF
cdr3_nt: TGTGCCAGCAGTTCACGGGGGGACAATCAGCCCCAGCATTTT

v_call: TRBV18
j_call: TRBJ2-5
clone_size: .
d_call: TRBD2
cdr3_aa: CASSPRTSGQETQYF
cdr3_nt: TGTGCCAGCTCACCCCGGACTAGCGGCCAAGAGACCCAGTACTTC

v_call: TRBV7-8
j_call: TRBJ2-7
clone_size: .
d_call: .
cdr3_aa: CASSSVGGSYEQYF
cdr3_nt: TGTGCCAGCAGCTCGGTCGGGGGTTCCTACGAGCAGTACTTC

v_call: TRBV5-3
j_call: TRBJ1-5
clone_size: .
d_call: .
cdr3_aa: CARSPGGDASNQPQHF
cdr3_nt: TGTGCCAGAAGCCCCGGGGGTGATGCGAGCAATCAGCCCCAGCATTTT

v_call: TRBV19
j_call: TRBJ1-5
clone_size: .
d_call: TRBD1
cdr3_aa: CASTPRGGRDQPQHF
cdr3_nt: TGTGCCAGTACCCCCAGAGGGGGCCGGGATCAGCCCCAGCATTTT

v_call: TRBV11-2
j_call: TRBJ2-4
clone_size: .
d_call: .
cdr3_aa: CASSLVRGAKNIQYF
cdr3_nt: TGTGCCAGCAGCTTAGTCCGCGGAGCCAAAAACATTCAGTACTTC

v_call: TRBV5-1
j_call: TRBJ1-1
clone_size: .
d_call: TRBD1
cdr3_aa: CASSLRRGLTGTMGTEAFF
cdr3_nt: TGCGCCAGCAGCTTGCGGAGGGGGCTGACAGGGACGATGGGGACTGAAGCTTTCTTT

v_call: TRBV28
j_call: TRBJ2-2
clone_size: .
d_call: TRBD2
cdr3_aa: CASRPGTSGKGGELFF
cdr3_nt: TGTGCCAGCAGACCCGGGACTAGCGGGAAGGGCGGGGAGCTGTTTTTT

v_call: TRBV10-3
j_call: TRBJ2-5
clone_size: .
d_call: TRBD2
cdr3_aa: CAISPSGSIGETQYF
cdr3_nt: TGTGCCATCAGCCCTAGCGGGAGTATTGGGGAGACCCAGTACTTC

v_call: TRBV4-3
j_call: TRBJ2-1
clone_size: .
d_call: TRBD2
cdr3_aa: CASSQPGLAGYNEQFF
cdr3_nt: TGCGCCAGCAGCCAGCCGGGACTAGCGGGGTACAATGAGCAGTTCTTC